The 18 T cell receptor beta chains given below trace back to one sample, sequenced in a study of OX40 agonist ivuxolimab in advanced cancers. Libraries were prepared by immunoSEQ multiplex PCR; TCRdb keeps only in-frame clonotypes and omits some of them. The sample consists of 35,000 to 50,000 clones, approximately 90% of them appearing once. The sample here was CD4+ or CD8+ T cells sorted from blood, taken in a trial of the OX40 agonist ivuxolimab. Every receptor here comes from an adult with an advanced solid tumor such as melanoma, head and neck, liver or kidney cancer.

The chain recombines TRBV10-3 with TRBJ2-6; TRBD1 matches at 7 bases. This CDR3 is built from 18 residues. V shed 11 bases, J shed 0 bases, and the junction held 16 bases outside the gene matches. Per germline, CDR1 ENHRY and CDR2 SYGVKD. The CDR3 bases are TGTGCCCATACAGGGAAAAGGGACAGCAGCTCTGGGGCCAACGTCCTGACTTTC. It encodes CAHTGKRDSSSGANVLTF.

The chain couples TRBV5-6 to TRBJ1-2; D may be TRBD1 (5 bases). The ends were cut back, 5 bases at V and 2 bases at J, with 13 bases in the middle. The germline V gene encodes CDR1 SGHDT and CDR2 YYEEEE. The CDR3 runs 14 residues. CDR3 DNA: TGTGCCAGCAGTCGGCGAGGGGACAACTATGGCTACACCTTC. Translation gives CASSRRGDNYGYTF.

The CDR3 region has the DNA TGTGCCAGCAGCGTAGGAGCGGGTCGGGACGAGCAGTACTTC. It specifies CASSVGAGRDEQYF. The rearrangement uses TRBV9 and TRBJ2-7, with a weak D call TRBD2 (6 bases). CDR1 and CDR2 from the germline V gene are SGDLS and YYNGEE. V lost 0 bases and J 5 bases, leaving 12 bases between the germline ends. This CDR3 region has 14 residues.

The chain links TRBV4-1 to TRBJ1-1, with D maybe TRBD1 (6 bases). Trimming shortened V by 0 bases and J by 6 bases, and 17 bases separated the two germline ends. Germline assignment: CDR1 MGHRA and CDR2 YSYEKL. This CDR3 is built from 16 residues. The CDR3 nucleotides read TGCGCCAGCAGCCAAGATTTCTTGGGGGCGCGGGCTGAAGCTTTCTTT. Amino acids: CASSQDFLGARAEAFF.

The chain has TRBV6-6 and TRBJ2-1; the D is unclear. Germline V gene sequence: CDR1 MNHNY, CDR2 SVGAGI (reference sequence). V was shortened by 0 bases and J by 4 bases, with 13 bases between the two germline ends. The CDR3 spans 16 residues. CDR3 loop: CASSYSAQGTYNEQFF. For the CDR3, the DNA is TGTGCCAGCAGTTACTCCGCCCAAGGCACATACAATGAGCAGTTCTTC.

The chain couples TRBV4-1 to TRBJ1-1; 7 bases are a match to TRBD1. The germline V gene encodes CDR1 MGHRA and CDR2 YSYEKL. The CDR3 runs 15 residues. With 3 bases clipped from V and 4 bases from J, the junction kept 8 bases outside the gene matches. The CDR3 is CASSHDEGAGTEAFF. Here the CDR3 DNA reads TGCGCCAGCAGCCATGACGAGGGGGCGGGCACTGAAGCTTTCTTT.

V usage is TRBV5-4 and J usage is TRBJ2-6, with 7 bases identical to TRBD1. Trimming at V came to 5 bases and at J to 0 bases, leaving 11 bases not matched to a gene. CDR3 length: 18 amino acids. CDR1 and CDR2 (germline): SGHNT, YYREEE (reference sequence). CDR3 bases: TGTGCCAGCAGAGGAACAGGGGTTCCTCCCTCTGGGGCCAACGTCCTGACTTTC. Protein sequence: CASRGTGVPPSGANVLTF.

This chain joins TRBV7-9 and TRBJ2-7; weak D call: TRBD1 (6 bases). The V end was cut by 10 bases, the J end by 2 bases, with 12 bases between. From germline, CDR1 is SEHNR and CDR2 FQNEAQ (reference sequence). CDR3 length equals 12 residues. CDR3 amino acids: CAMGAGPYEQYF. The CDR3, as DNA: TGTGCCATGGGGGCCGGACCCTACGAGCAGTACTTC.

The genes are TRBV19 and TRBJ2-1; 9 bases line up with TRBD2. This CDR3 is built from 15 residues. Germline V lookup: CDR1 LNHDA, CDR2 SQIVND (reference sequence). The V and J ends lost 6 bases and 0 bases, in that order; junction bases with no gene match: 3. CDR3 bases: TGTGCCAGTAGCAATAGCGGGAGCTCCTACAATGAGCAGTTCTTC. Its protein product is CASSNSGSSYNEQFF.

The chain has TRBV11-2 and TRBJ2-7; possibly TRBD1 or TRBD2 for D (6 bases each). V dropped 7 bases and J dropped 7 bases, with 20 bases sitting between them. The CDR3 is made up of 14 amino acids. Germline CDR1 SGHAT, CDR2 FQNNGV. CDR3 sequence: CASTPGGSMGEQYF. The CDR3 DNA is TGTGCCAGCACCCCCGGGGGCTCCATGGGGGAGCAGTACTTC.

The CDR3 bases are TGCGCCAGCAGCCACGCGGGACAGGGGAACTATGGCTACACCTTC. Translated, it gives CASSHAGQGNYGYTF. The gene calls are TRBV4-1 and TRBJ1-2, with 10 positions matching TRBD1. The CDR3 is 15 residues long. Germline V lookup: CDR1 MGHRA, CDR2 YSYEKL. Trimming cost V 3 bases and J 2 bases; bases outside gene matches: 3.

This chain connects TRBV28 to TRBJ2-7; 16 bases are a match to TRBD2. Trimming cost V 2 bases and J 4 bases; bases outside gene matches: 5. Germline lookup yields CDR1 MDHEN and CDR2 SYDVKM. The CDR3 runs 17 residues. The DNA of the CDR3 is TGTGCCAGCAGTTTACGCGAGGGACTAGCGGGAGGGTACGAGCAGTACTTC. Translated, it gives CASSLREGLAGGYEQYF.

This clone was seen only a few times. V gene TRBV6-5 combines with J gene TRBJ2-1, with 10 bases aligning to TRBD2. The CDR3 extends over 16 amino acids. V trimming: 2 bases; J trimming: 6 bases; junction bases outside the gene matches: 7. The V gene's germline CDR1 is MNHEY and CDR2 SVGAGI. The CDR3 region has the DNA TGTGCCAGCAGTTACCTCCTAGCGGGAGTGGTCAATGAGCAGTTCTTC. Its protein is CASSYLLAGVVNEQFF.

J is TRBJ2-7 and V is TRBV30; 8 positions match TRBD1. Per germline, CDR1 GTSNPN and CDR2 SVGIG (reference sequence). V lost 0 bases and J lost 7; bases outside the gene matches: 11. CDR3 length equals 15 residues. The CDR3 DNA sequence: TGTGCCTGGAGTGTAGCGGACAGGGAAATGTGGGAGCAGTACTTC. It specifies CAWSVADREMWEQYF. The full variable domain, with the rest looked up from reference TRBV30 and TRBJ2-7, is SQTIHQWPATLVQPVGSPLSLECTVEGTSNPNLYWYRQAAGRGLQLLFYSVGIGQISSEVPQNLSASRPQDRQFILSSKKLLLSDSGFYLCAWSVADREMWEQYFGPGTRLTVT.

The chain links TRBV25-1 to TRBJ1-2; no clear D. Trimming pared 9 bases from V and 4 bases from J, leaving 12 bases between. Germline CDR1 MGHDK, CDR2 SYGVNS. This CDR3 comprises 12 residues. The CDR3 DNA reads as TGTGCCAGTTACCAAGGGCGCTATGGCTACACCTTC. This translates into CASYQGRYGYTF.

The V gene is TRBV27, the J gene TRBJ1-1; 11 bases are a match to TRBD1. Per germline, CDR1 MNHEY and CDR2 SMNVEV (reference sequence). The CDR3 runs to 15 residues. V trimming: 5 bases; J trimming: 1 base; junction bases outside the gene matches: 3. CDR3 bases: TGTGCCAGCAGTCCGGGGACAGGGGGGAACACTGAAGCTTTCTTT. Amino acid sequence: CASSPGTGGNTEAFF.

This clone has a single count. A read error is the likely source, as a far larger clone sits one nucleotide away. At the DNA level, this CDR3 is encoded by other sequences in the same sample as well. The chain carries TRBV4-1 and TRBJ2-1; D is uncertain. Trimming removed 1 base from V and 8 bases from J, with 6 bases in between. Germline CDR1 is MGHRA and CDR2 is YSYEKL. CDR3 size: 12 residues. The CDR3: CASSQVSDEQFF. DNA for the CDR3: TGCGCCAGCAGCCAAGTGAGCGATGAGCAGTTCTTC.

On this clone itself: Other DNA sequences of this sample code for an identical CDR3. The J gene is TRBJ2-7, the V gene TRBV19, with TRBD1 matching over 7 bases. V lost 5 bases, J lost 2 bases, and 3 bases stayed unmatched. Germline loops: CDR1 LNHDA, CDR2 SQIVND (reference sequence). The CDR3 is 13 residues long. The CDR3 here is CASSPGTAYEQYF. For the CDR3, the DNA is TGTGCCAGTAGTCCCGGGACAGCCTACGAGCAGTACTTC. The full variable domain, its missing parts supplied by reference TRBV19 and TRBJ2-7, is DGGITQSPKYLFRKEGQNVTLSCEQNLNHDAMYWYRQDPGQGLRLIYYSQIVNDFQKGDIAEGYSVSREKKESFPLTVTSAQKNPTAFYLCASSPGTAYEQYFGPGTRLTVT.